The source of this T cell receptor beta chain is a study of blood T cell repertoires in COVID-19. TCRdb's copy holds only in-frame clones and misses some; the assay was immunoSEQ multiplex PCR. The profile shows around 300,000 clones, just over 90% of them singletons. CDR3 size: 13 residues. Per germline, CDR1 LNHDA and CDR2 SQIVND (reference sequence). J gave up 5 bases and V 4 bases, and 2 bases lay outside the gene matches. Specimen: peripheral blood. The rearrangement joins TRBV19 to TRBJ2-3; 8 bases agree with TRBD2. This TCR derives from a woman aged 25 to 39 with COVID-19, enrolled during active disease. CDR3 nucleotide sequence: TGTGCCAGTAGTAAAGCGGGAGAAGATACGCAGTATTTT. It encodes CASSKAGEDTQYF.